This TCR beta chain was captured in a study of cytomegalovirus exposure and HLA in healthy donors. Study-wide results and limits: Being productive about 90% or about 30% of the time was typical of most TCR beta V segments in an earlier analysis. The dataset shows that most TCR sequences were rare, while some public TCRs occurred in many donors.

Vbeta (60) and Jbeta (13) primers were used in the PCR. Some clones are missing from TCRdb's copy, which holds only in-frame ones; the method was immunoSEQ multiplex PCR. Here the sample spans tens of thousands of clones, approximately 78% being singletons. The ends were cut back, 3 bases at V and 5 bases at J, with 11 bases in the middle. The CDR3 consists of 14 residues. From germline, CDR1 is SGHRS and CDR2 YFSETQ. The donors gave bone marrow, and they were healthy. Comments on this clone: The antigen is not known.

The rearrangement joins TRBV5-1 to TRBJ1-4; D possibly corresponds to TRBD1 (5 bases). Material for sequencing was PBMCs. The TCR comes from a man aged 35-49 years in good health and CMV-seronegative. As DNA, the CDR3 is TGCGCCAGCAGCTCAAGTCAGGGAAATGAAAAACTGTTTTTT. Its translation: CASSSSQGNEKLFF.